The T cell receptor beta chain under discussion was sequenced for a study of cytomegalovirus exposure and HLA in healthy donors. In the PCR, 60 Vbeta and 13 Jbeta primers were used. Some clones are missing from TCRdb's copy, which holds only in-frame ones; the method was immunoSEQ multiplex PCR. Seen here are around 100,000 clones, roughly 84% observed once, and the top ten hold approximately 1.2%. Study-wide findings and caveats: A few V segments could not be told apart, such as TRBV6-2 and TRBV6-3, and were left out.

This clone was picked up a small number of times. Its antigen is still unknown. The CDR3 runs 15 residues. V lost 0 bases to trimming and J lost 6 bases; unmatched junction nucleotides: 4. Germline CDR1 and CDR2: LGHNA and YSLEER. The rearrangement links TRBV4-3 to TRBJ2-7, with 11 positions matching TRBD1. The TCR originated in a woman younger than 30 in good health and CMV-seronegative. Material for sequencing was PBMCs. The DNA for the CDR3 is TGCGCCAGCAGCCAAGAGGGGACAGGGGGAGCCGAGCAGTACTTC. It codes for CASSQEGTGGAEQYF.